This entry describes one TCR beta chain. The data originate from a study of OX40 agonist ivuxolimab in advanced cancers. Study-wide background: Patients achieving partial responses numbered three: one hepatocellular carcinoma case and two cutaneous melanoma cases.

Method: immunoSEQ multiplex PCR; TCRdb's copy keeps in-frame clones and lacks some. In the table there are about 40,000 clones, around 86% of which are singletons. The CDR3 has 14 residues. CDR1 is SNHLY, CDR2 FYNNEI, per germline. Trimming took off 7 bases at V and 5 bases at J, with 14 bases between the two ends. This chain joins TRBV2 and TRBJ1-4; TRBD1 is a possible D gene (6 bases). The clonotype originates from an adult with an advanced solid tumor such as melanoma, head and neck, liver or kidney cancer. This specimen consisted of CD4+ or CD8+ T cells sorted from blood, obtained in a trial of the OX40 agonist ivuxolimab. CDR3 region: CASINVGGNEKLFF. CDR3 DNA sequence: TGTGCCAGCATTAATGTAGGGGGGAATGAAAAACTGTTTTTT.